The T cell receptor (beta chain) described here comes from a study of Graves' ophthalmopathy and Graves' hyperthyroidism. This clonotype has a count of ten or more. Its antigen is unknown. Amplifying from RNA transcripts, the study obtained TCR beta CDR3 regions. The first-round RT-PCR employed HTBI primers together with the Qiagen OneStep RT-PCR kit. A multiplex PCR was then performed as the second round. TCRdb used MiXCR to reprocess the multiplex PCR reads, holding one entry per CDR3 protein. This table holds 350,000 to 450,000 distinct CDR3 sequences, around 20% found once. Sampling 10 ml of fresh peripheral blood provided the PBMCs. Overall study findings and caveats: Blood shared most expanded thyroid clonotypes above 0.001 frequency.

Trimming took 0 bases from V and 4 from J, leaving 12 bases between them. The CDR3 is made up of 15 amino acids. The germline V gene encodes CDR1 SGHTA and CDR2 FQGNSA. This sequence was found in a woman between 18 and 29 years old with stable Graves' hyperthyroidism. The J gene is TRBJ2-5, the V gene TRBV7-2; D unclear. The material sequenced was peripheral blood. CDR3 in DNA: TGTGCCAGCAGCTTAGCTATGGCTAGAGTAGAGACCCAGTACTTC. Translated: CASSLAMARVETQYF.